The present entry profiles one TCR beta chain with its context. The sample originates from a study of CD8 T cells in Susac syndrome. CDR1 LGHDT and CDR2 YNNKEL come from the germline V gene (reference sequence). The CDR3 extends over 17 amino acids. V gave up 0 bases and J gave up 1 base, with 15 bases separating them. The authors reverse transcribed about 0.5 to 1 ug RNA with random hexamers. TCRdb processed the immunoSEQ multiplex PCR reads anew with MiXCR; each CDR3 protein has one entry. Of about 130,000 distinct CDR3 sequences listed, just under 95% are singletons. The sequence was obtained from a human donor with Susac syndrome. Sequencing was done on a sample of CD8+ T cells from PBMCs. The V call is TRBV3-1, the J call TRBJ1-2, with TRBD1 as a possible D gene (5 bases). The CDR3 DNA reads TGTGCCAGCAGCCAAGATGGGGCGCAGGAAGTTAACTATGGCTACACCTTC. This encodes CASSQDGAQEVNYGYTF.